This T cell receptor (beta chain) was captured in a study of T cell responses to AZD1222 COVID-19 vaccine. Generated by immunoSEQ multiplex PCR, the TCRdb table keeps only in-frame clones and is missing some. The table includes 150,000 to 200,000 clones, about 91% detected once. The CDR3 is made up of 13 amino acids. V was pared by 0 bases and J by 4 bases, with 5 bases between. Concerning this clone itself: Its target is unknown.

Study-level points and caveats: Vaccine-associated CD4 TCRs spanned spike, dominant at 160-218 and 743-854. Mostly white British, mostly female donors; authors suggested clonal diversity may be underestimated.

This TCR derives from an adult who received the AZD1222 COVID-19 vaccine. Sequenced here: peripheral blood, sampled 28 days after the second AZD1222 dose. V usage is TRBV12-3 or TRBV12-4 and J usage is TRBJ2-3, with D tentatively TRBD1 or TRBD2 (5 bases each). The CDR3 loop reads CASSLAGADTQYF. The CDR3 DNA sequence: TGTGCCAGCAGTTTAGCGGGGGCAGATACGCAGTATTTT.